This T cell receptor (beta chain) was sequenced during a study of cytomegalovirus exposure and HLA in healthy donors (dated by TCRdb to about 2017). With respect to the entire study: According to an earlier analysis of several hundred of the donors, roughly 180 million T cells yielded 120 million or so unique TCR beta sequences and approximately 280 Gb of sequence data. The study was designed to test whether signatures of past pathogen exposure could be identified by cataloging public T cell receptors. The study used immunosequencing to profile the T cell repertoires of approximately 630 subjects and linked those repertoires to cytomegalovirus serostatus. An early release covering around 630 HLA-typed donors comprised about 300 gigabases of sequencing data and roughly 85 million unique TCR sequences. The genetic ancestry cluster associated with self-reported Caucasian donors included 81% of the 398 genotyped donors. To decide whether each TCR beta V gene segment behaved as functional or pseudogenic, an earlier analysis of approximately 620 of the donors relied on high-throughput TCR beta sequencing. The later analysis used no new phenotypic data to find candidate immune exposures, relying instead on TCR beta sequences and their occurrence across donors. Donor age, sex, ethnicity and CMV serostatus were compiled alongside the repertoire data. Because of strong linkage in the cohort, a few DR-DQ haplotypes were treated as single units for association and clustering. HLA typing included class I and class II loci at four-digit resolution. On average, around 240,000 unique TCR beta nucleotide sequences were sequenced per donor among 300 to 500 genotyped donors of the cohort, with about 19% of those sequences being non-productive. Typing coverage differed by locus: A, B, C, DRB1 and DQB1 were typed in roughly 629-630 donors, DQA1 in about 550, DPA1 in over 600, and DPB1 in approximately 450. A later analysis re-analyzed previously published TCR beta repertoires from 550 to 700 donors and added high-resolution HLA genotyping to study TCR occurrence patterns. In a later genetic analysis, genome-wide SNP genotypes for about 55% of the roughly 700 donors were used, and that subset was treated as a discovery cohort. To predict cytomegalovirus infection status, the study combined high-throughput TCR immunosequencing, statistical association of individual TCRs with disease status, and machine learning. Besides the first cohort of about 730 subjects, a separate validation cohort made up of over a hundred different subjects was used. All discovery cohort repertoires had been generated using a single sequencing platform. Findings and caveats that apply to the study as a whole: Cytomegalovirus status was reported to be diagnosed by the classifier with high specificity and sensitivity in both the original and validation cohorts. At a false discovery rate of 0.05, a later analysis linked about 16,000 TCR beta sequences to specific HLA alleles. In the study, 150 to 200 TCR beta chains were listed as associated with cytomegalovirus. In vitro tests confirmed that a few of the cytomegalovirus-associated TCR beta chains recognize cytomegalovirus antigens. While some public TCRs were present in many individuals, most TCR sequences turned up only very rarely across donors. A cluster of highly shared sequence variants was judged likely to be a technical artifact of the sequencing pipeline. Because HLA typing was missing for some donors at each locus, association tests included only the typed subset. A further reported finding was that TCR beta sequences accurately predicted the HLA-A and HLA-B alleles for most subjects in the first cohort. In a later analysis, HLA-associated TCR beta chains showed more clonal expansion and lower generation probabilities than non-associated chains that were equally common. In a later genetic analysis, fewer N-insertions in productive TCRs were reported among donors in an Asian-associated ancestry cluster than the roughly 670-donor mean. A later analysis found that TCR association rates varied across HLA loci, with DRB1 alleles showing the most associated TCRs and HLA-C alleles the fewest. The presence/absence analyses assumed that sequencing depth was roughly uniform across donors, and that assumption may not be true. In a later analysis, several top co-occurrence clusters were reported to appear linked to parvovirus B19, influenza, CMV and Epstein-Barr virus. An association between a missense DCLRE1C variant and V-gene and J-gene trimming of TCR beta chains was found in a later genetic analysis and replicated in an independent cohort. Most CMV-associated TCR beta chains appeared to be HLA-restricted in a later analysis, and the HLA associations seemed to be driven largely by CMV exposure. The authors suggested that the approach could potentially be generalized to other disease states and immunological phenotypes. Broadly in line with IMGT annotations, most TCR beta V segments showed up in productive rearrangements about 87% or about 30% of the time in an earlier analysis of approximately 640 of the donors. Correlated functional status among segregating V segments might be attributable to linkage disequilibrium, but an unknown experimental factor could not be ruled out. Strong co-occurrence of HLA alleles, especially DR and DQ, made assigning TCR associations to individual alleles difficult. The only immune exposure information available for the cohort was CMV serostatus. This cohort had only TCR beta chains sequenced, and the lack of alpha or paired-chain data limited which features could be detected. The earlier analysis of 450 to 700 of the donors excluded over 15 rarely observed V segments, including chromosome 9 orphons, because counts were too low.

The cohort consisted of more than 650 healthy bone marrow donors. At the time of sampling, all cohort members were nominally healthy, though unrecorded immune exposures were likely present. The donor tested CMV seronegative and was one of the 352 seronegative cohort members. Each donor provided a peripheral blood sample, and peripheral blood mononuclear cells were used for TCR beta sequencing. Genomic DNA extraction from the blood cell samples was performed with the Qiagen DNeasy Blood Extraction Kit. To prepare the library, the immunoSEQ multiplex PCR assay was applied. The multiplex PCR relied on a mix of 60 forward primers for TCR Vbeta segments and 13 reverse primers for TCR Jbeta segments. Amplification of the CDR3 region of rearranged TCR beta genes was performed with a multiplex PCR assay on genomic DNA. The Illumina HiSeq System was used to sequence the amplified TCR beta libraries as 87-base-pair reads. The study's own analysis went as follows. A later analysis tallied around 82 million unique TCR beta chains across the 640 or so repertoires, and about 12 million of those chains were shared by two or more donors. A nearest-neighbor algorithm error-corrected the raw reads and collapsed the reads into unique sequences, merging closely related sequences to remove PCR and sequencing errors. To assign V, D and J gene segments, CDR3 sequences were aligned to IMGT reference sequences. Each retained sequence needed at least a six-nucleotide match to both a V gene segment and a J gene segment. A rearrangement was called productive if the CDR3 had no stop codons and remained in frame with V and J, and every other rearrangement was called non-productive. Following IMGT convention, CDR3 was defined as the stretch from the second conserved V-encoded cysteine up to the conserved J-encoded phenylalanine. In an earlier analysis of approximately 590 of the donors, sequences lacking an unambiguous match to a single V gene segment were excluded. An earlier analysis of just under 600 of the donors called V segments functional above 56.7% productive rearrangements and segregating when the between-donor standard deviation exceeded 5%. A statistical classification framework was developed to diagnose cytomegalovirus status using the catalog of TCR beta chain sequences. In a later analysis, TCR nucleotide sequences were compared against IMGT/GENE-DB human TR gene sequences so that V and J genes could be assigned. In a later analysis, CDR3 sequences and most-parsimonious VDJ recombination scenarios were assigned using the TCRdist pipeline. In a later analysis, each TCR beta chain was defined by its CDR3 amino acid sequence together with its V-gene family, and reads lacking a unique V-gene family were excluded. To address suspected cross-contamination and a sequencing artifact, a later analysis removed over 500 highly shared, low-generation-probability nucleotide sequences. In a later analysis, a clonal expansion index was calculated for each public chain from normalized within-repertoire ranks of inferred template counts. In a later analysis, generation probabilities were computed with a VDJ recombination model fitted to out-of-frame rearrangements, and the resulting probabilities were checked against IGoR. A later analysis scored TCR-TCR, TCR-HLA and TCR-CMV co-occurrence with hypergeometric tests, applying a repertoire-size bias correction to TCR pairs. False discovery rates were estimated in a later analysis by permuting HLA or CMV assignments 20 times. In a later analysis, co-occurring TCRs were grouped using DBSCAN, with TCRdist sequence similarity added in when clustering inside HLA-allele-positive subsets. Repertoires with fewer than 30,000 or more than 120,000 public chains, plus five repertoires with anomalous nucleotide sharing, were excluded from co-occurrence clustering. Drawn from immuneACCESS, this table holds only the in-frame rearrangements with V and J called that TCRdb kept. Clones are partly lost; checked studies trace under half to an unresolved V gene and leave the rest unexplained. V and J calls and clone size come straight from that table; D and trimming were deduced from the DNA. The sample includes 150,000 to 200,000 clones, with almost 85% observed a single time. Around 0.37% of the sample is held by the ten biggest clonotypes.

A word on this clone: The antigen this receptor binds is unknown. No base-level quality is on record; no much larger clone is a single base apart.

The origin of this receptor is a boy younger than 10 in good health and CMV-seronegative. Sequencing was done on a sample of PBMCs.

The encoded CDR3 is CASSLKDSPETQYF. The DNA sequence follows: TGTGCCAGCAGCTTGAAGGACTCCCCAGAGACCCAGTACTTC. Rearrangement joined TRBV5-8 to TRBJ2-5, and TRBD2 may be the D gene, going by 5 matching bases. The CDR3 numbers 14 residues from cysteine through phenylalanine. Only the CDR3 portion is preserved as DNA: 42 bases, with reading frame beginning at the first base. V drops 1 base and J drops 4 bases, leaving 11 bases in between. CDR1 and CDR2, looked up from the germline V gene, are SGHTS and YDEGEE. With all but the CDR3 taken from the reference TRBV5-8 and TRBJ2-5 genes, the full variable domain is: EAGVTQSPTHLIKTRGQQATLRCSPISGHTSVYWYQQALGLGLQFLLWYDEGEERNRGNFPPRFSGRQFPNYSSELNVNALELEDSALYLCASSLKDSPETQYFGPGTRLLVL.